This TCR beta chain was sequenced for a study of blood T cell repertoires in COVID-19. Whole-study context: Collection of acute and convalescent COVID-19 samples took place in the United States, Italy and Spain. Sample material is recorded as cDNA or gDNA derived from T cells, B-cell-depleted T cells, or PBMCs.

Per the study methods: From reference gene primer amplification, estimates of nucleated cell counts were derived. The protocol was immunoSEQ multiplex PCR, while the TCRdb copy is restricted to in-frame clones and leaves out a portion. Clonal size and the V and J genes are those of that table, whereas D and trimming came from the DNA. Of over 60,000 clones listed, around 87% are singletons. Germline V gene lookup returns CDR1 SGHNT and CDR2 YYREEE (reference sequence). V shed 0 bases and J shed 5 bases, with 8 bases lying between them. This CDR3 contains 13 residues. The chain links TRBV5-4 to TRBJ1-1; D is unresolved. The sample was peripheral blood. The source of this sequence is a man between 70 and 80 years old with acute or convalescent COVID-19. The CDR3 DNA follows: TGTGCCAGCAGCTTGGGGACTGTGACTGAAGCTTTCTTT. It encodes CASSLGTVTEAFF.